This T cell receptor (beta chain) was sequenced during a study of blood T cell repertoires in COVID-19. Study-wide context: From the United States, Italy and Spain came samples of acute and convalescent COVID-19. From T cells, B-cell-depleted T cells, or PBMCs came the material, which was cDNA or gDNA.

The repertoire was sequenced with immunoSEQ multiplex PCR; TCRdb's copy has only in-frame clones and lacks some. The table lists about 160,000 clones, approximately 85% of them singletons, with approximately 7% in the top ten. Germline lookup yields CDR1 LNHDA and CDR2 SQIVND (reference sequence). This CDR3 contains 15 residues. Losses at the gene ends were 3 bases for V and 4 bases for J; bases not matched to a gene: 7. The V gene is TRBV19, the J gene TRBJ2-3; the match to TRBD1 covers 7 bases. This clonotype originated in a man older than 75 with COVID-19, enrolled during active disease. The sample taken for sequencing was peripheral blood. The chain's CDR3 is CASSMGQGGSDTQYF. CDR3 nucleotides: TGTGCCAGTAGTATGGGACAAGGGGGCTCAGATACGCAGTATTTT.